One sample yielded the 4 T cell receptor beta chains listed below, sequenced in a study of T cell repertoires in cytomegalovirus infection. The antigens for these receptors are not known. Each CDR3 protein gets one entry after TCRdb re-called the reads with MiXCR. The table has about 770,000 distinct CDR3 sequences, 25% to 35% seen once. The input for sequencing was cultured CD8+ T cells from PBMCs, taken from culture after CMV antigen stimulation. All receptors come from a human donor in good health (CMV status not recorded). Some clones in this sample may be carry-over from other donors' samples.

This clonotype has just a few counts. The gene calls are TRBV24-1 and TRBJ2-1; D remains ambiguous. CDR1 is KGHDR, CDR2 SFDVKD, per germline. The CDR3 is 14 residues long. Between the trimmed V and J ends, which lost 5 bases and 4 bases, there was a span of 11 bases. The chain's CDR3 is CATSVSVEYNEQFF. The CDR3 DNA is TGTGCCACCAGTGTTTCAGTTGAGTACAATGAGCAGTTCTTC.

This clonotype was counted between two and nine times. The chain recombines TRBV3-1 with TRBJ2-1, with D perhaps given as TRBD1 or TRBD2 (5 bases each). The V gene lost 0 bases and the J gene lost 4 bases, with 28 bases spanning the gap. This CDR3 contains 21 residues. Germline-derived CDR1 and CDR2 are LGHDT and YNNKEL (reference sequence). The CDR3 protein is CASSQDFVSEGSAFYYNEQFF. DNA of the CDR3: TGTGCCAGCAGCCAAGATTTTGTTTCCGAGGGGTCCGCGTTCTATTACAATGAGCAGTTCTTC.

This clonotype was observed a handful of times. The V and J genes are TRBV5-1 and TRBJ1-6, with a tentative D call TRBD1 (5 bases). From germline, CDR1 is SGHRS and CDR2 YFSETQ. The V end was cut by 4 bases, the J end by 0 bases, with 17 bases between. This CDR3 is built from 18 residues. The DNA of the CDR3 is TGCGCCAGCAGCCCGACCTGGACACCGAGCTCCTATAATTCACCCCTCCACTTT. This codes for CASSPTWTPSSYNSPLHF.

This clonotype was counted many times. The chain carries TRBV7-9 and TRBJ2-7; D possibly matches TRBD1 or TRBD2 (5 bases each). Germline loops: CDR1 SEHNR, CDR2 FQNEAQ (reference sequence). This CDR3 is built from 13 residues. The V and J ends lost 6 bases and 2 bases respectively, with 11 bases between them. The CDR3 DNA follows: TGTGCCAGCAGTCCTCAGGGAGCCTACGAGCAGTACGTC. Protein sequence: CASSPQGAYEQYV.